The TCR beta chain described here comes from a study of OX40 agonist ivuxolimab in advanced cancers. Background on the study: The mean age was approximately 56 years, ranging from about 20 to 79, with 80% to 85% of participants male.

This clone was found many times. The antigen is undetermined. The data were produced by immunoSEQ multiplex PCR, yet TCRdb's version contains in-frame clones alone and is incomplete. This table has fewer than 95,000 clones, 85% appearing once. Findings and caveats of the study: Expanded clones were, on average, more numerous in CD8+ T cells than in CD4+. There was clonal expansion of CD4+ and CD8+ blood T cells by week 6 at 0.1 to 3.0 mg/kg.

Germline V lookup: CDR1 SGHVS, CDR2 FQNEAQ. This CDR3 contains 15 residues. Trimming cost V 0 bases and J 2 bases, with 10 bases left between them. The starting material was CD4+ or CD8+ T cells sorted from blood, obtained in a trial of the OX40 agonist ivuxolimab. The chain combines TRBV7-8 with TRBJ1-2; D not certain. This receptor was obtained from an adult with an advanced solid tumor such as melanoma, head and neck, liver or kidney cancer. CDR3 loop: CASSLAVGPNYGYTF. Here the CDR3 DNA reads TGTGCCAGCAGCTTAGCGGTCGGACCGAACTATGGCTACACCTTC.